These 8 T cell receptor beta chains came from one sample sequenced in a study of yellow fever vaccine responses in identical twins listed by TCRdb under 2018. Libraries were prepared through RT-PCR. Sequenced on an Illumina HiSeq 2500. The public reads were reanalyzed by TCRdb: fastp trimming at Q25, MiXCR alignment, in-frame beta chains only. Entries that share a CDR3 protein sequence are merged under the most common genes and DNA. Within this sample are roughly 4,700 distinct CDR3 sequences, with approximately 85% of them counted one time only. The ten largest clones capture approximately 2.1% of the sample. The input for sequencing was T cells from blood (PBMCs), unsorted or a sorted subset (not recorded which), taken before or after yellow fever vaccination (not recorded which). The source is a young woman who received the yellow fever vaccine. Donor details come from another sample of the same person, matched by shared clones.

J is TRBJ2-1 and V is TRBV6-1; 8 nucleotides line up with TRBD2. CDR1 MNHNS and CDR2 SASEGT come from the germline V gene. This CDR3 is 14 amino acids long. V lost 6 bases and J lost 2; bases outside the gene matches: 3. CDR3: CASSRGLAYNEQFF. Written as DNA, the CDR3 is TGTGCCAGCAGCCGGGGACTAGCCTACAATGAGCAGTTCTTC.

The chain couples TRBV2 to TRBJ1-2; D is undetermined. Germline CDR1 and CDR2: SNHLY and FYNNEI. The CDR3 has 13 amino acids. V gave up 3 bases and J gave up 4 bases, with 9 bases separating them. CDR3 sequence: CASSERGGYGYTF. Written as DNA, the CDR3 is TGTGCCAGCAGTGAGCGGGGTGGCTATGGCTACACCTTC.

Concerning this clonotype: A junction boundary mismatches the germline segment, possibly from a read error. CDR3 nucleotide sequence: TGTGCCACCAGCATCGTCAGGGCAGACAATCAGCCCCAACATTTT. Translation gives CATSIVRADNQPQHF. The chain recombines TRBV15 with TRBJ1-5; possible D gene TRBD1, 5 bases. The germline CDR1 and CDR2 sequences are LNHNV and YYDKDF (reference sequence). The CDR3 is 15 residues long.

The rearrangement links TRBV25-1 to TRBJ1-2, with 7 nucleotides matching TRBD1. From germline, CDR1 is MGHDK and CDR2 SYGVNS. This CDR3 has 14 amino acids. V trimming: 3 bases; J trimming: 4 bases; junction bases outside the gene matches: 5. CDR3 bases: TGTGCCAGCAGTGAGTCAGGGGGACTCTATGGCTACACCTTC. The encoded protein is CASSESGGLYGYTF.

The chain recombines TRBV6-2 or TRBV6-3 with TRBJ2-5; D is unresolved. This CDR3 contains 12 residues. The V end was cut by 2 bases, the J end by 5 bases, with 6 bases between. Germline V CDR1 and CDR2: MNHEY, SVGEGT. The CDR3, as DNA: TGTGCCAGCAGTTACCTCCGTGAGACCCAGTACTTC. Amino acids: CASSYLRETQYF.

The sample holds a few counts of this clonotype. The V call is TRBV5-4, the J call TRBJ2-7, with 10 bases matching TRBD1. The CDR3 is made up of 15 amino acids. V lost 3 bases to trimming and J lost 3 bases; unmatched junction nucleotides: 6. Per germline, CDR1 SGHNT and CDR2 YYREEE (reference sequence). CDR3 nucleotide sequence: TGTGCCAGCAGCTGGGACAGGGGAACCCTCTACGAGCAGTACTTC. It encodes CASSWDRGTLYEQYF.

The V and J genes are TRBV11-3 and TRBJ2-4; D is ambiguous. V was shortened by 5 bases and J by 3 bases, with 8 bases between the two germline ends. The CDR3 has 13 amino acids. Germline CDR1 reads SGHNT; CDR2 reads YENEEA. The CDR3 DNA sequence: TGTGCCAGCAGCCCCAGGCTCAAAAACATTCAGTACTTC. It codes for CASSPRLKNIQYF.

The CDR3 DNA follows: TGTGCCAGTAGTATGGGGGGCGACTATGGCTACACCTTC. The encoded protein is CASSMGGDYGYTF. J is TRBJ1-2 and V is TRBV19; weak D call: TRBD1 (6 bases). V was pared by 3 bases and J by 3 bases, with 8 bases between. From germline, CDR1 is LNHDA and CDR2 SQIVND (reference sequence). The CDR3 consists of 13 residues.